This TCR beta chain was sequenced during a study of identical twins. This clonotype has more than one count but fewer than ten. MiXCR, applied by TCRdb to the 5' RACE reads, yields one record per CDR3 protein. The sample carries approximately 240,000 distinct CDR3 sequences, over 12% recorded once. CDR3 length equals 13 residues. Looked up from germline, CDR1 is DFQATT and CDR2 is SNEGSKA (reference sequence). Trimming left V 4 bases short and J 0 bases short, with 9 bases between. Sequencing used memory (CD45RO+) T cells sorted from blood. This TCR derives from a woman aged 18-29 years in good health. The chain is built from TRBV20-1 and TRBJ1-1; no firm D call. The CDR3 DNA reads as TGCAGTGCTATCCAGGATATGAACACTGAAGCTTTCTTT. Amino acids: CSAIQDMNTEAFF.